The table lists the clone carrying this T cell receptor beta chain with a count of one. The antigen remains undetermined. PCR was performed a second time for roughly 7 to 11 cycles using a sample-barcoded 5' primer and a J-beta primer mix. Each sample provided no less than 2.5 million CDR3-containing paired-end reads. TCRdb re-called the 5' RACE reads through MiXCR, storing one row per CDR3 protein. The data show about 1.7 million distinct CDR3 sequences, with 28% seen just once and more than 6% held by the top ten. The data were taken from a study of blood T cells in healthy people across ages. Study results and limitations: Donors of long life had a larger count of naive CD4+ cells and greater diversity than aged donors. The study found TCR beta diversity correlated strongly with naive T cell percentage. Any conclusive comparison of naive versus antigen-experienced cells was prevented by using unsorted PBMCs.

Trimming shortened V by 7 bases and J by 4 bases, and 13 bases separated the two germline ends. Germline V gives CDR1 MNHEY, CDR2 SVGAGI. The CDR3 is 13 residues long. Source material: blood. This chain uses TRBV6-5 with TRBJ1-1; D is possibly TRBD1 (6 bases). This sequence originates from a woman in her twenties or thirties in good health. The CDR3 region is CASTNARGTEAFF. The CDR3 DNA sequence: TGTGCCAGCACCAACGCCAGGGGCACTGAAGCTTTCTTT.